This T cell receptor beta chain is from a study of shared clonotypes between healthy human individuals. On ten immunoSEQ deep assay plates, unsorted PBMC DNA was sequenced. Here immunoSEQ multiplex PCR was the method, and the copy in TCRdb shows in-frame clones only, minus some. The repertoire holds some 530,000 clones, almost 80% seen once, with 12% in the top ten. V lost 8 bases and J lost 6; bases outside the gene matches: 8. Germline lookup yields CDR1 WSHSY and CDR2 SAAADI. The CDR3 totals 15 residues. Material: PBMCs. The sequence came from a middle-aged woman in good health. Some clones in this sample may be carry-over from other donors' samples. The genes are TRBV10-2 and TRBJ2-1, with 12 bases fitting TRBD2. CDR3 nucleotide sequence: TGCGCCAGCGTCCCTAGCGGGAGGGCCCTCAATGAGCAGTTCTTC. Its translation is CASVPSGRALNEQFF.